This TCR beta chain was sequenced for a study of T-cell reconstitution after alpha-beta-depleted transplantation in children. General study points: When one year had passed after transplant, most T-cell counts and diversity came from newly produced T cells. Reportedly, alpha-beta T cells present about two months post-transplant originated from several hundred expanded clones of graft origin. At day 60, the high TCRbeta diversity found in some patients originated from recipient T cells and thymic progenitors that had survived.

The CDR3 length is 15 residues. Germline assignment: CDR1 MNHEY and CDR2 SMNVEV (reference sequence). Trimming removed 8 bases from V and 0 bases from J, with 14 bases in between. Unique molecular identifiers featured in how the TCRbeta library was prepared. TCRdb reanalysed the PCR reads using MiXCR and keeps one entry per CDR3 protein. Seen here are 200,000 to 300,000 distinct CDR3 sequences, roughly 25% observed once, and the top ten hold around 2.5%. As concerns this clonotype: Its specificity is unknown.

This specimen consisted of PBMCs, obtained before TCRalphabeta/CD19-depleted stem cell transplant. V is TRBV27 and J is TRBJ1-3; no definite D call. This clonotype was sampled from a girl aged 2 to 10 with Fanconi anemia, due to receive a stem cell transplant. This chain's CDR3 is CASPPDLDSGNTIYF. The CDR3 nucleotides are TGTGCCAGCCCTCCGGACCTCGACTCTGGAAACACCATATATTTT.